This TCR beta chain is drawn from a study of blood T cell repertoires in COVID-19. Data came from immunoSEQ multiplex PCR; TCRdb stores just in-frame clones and leaves some out. The sample has about 200,000 clones; about 87% are singletons. This CDR3 has 15 amino acids. The germline gives CDR1 SGHTA, CDR2 FQGNSA. The V end was cut by 2 bases, the J end by 2 bases, with 10 bases between. The sequence came from a man aged 60-69 years who had recovered from COVID-19. The sequenced material came from peripheral blood. The V call is TRBV7-2, the J call TRBJ1-3, with TRBD1 as a possible D gene (5 bases). CDR3 sequence: CASSLNRLPGNTIYF. The CDR3 DNA reads as TGTGCCAGCAGCTTAAACAGGCTGCCTGGAAACACCATATATTTT. Full variable domain (outside the CDR3, taken from reference TRBV7-2 and TRBJ1-3): GAGVSQSPSNKVTEKGKDVELRCDPISGHTALYWYRQSLGQGLEFLIYFQGNSAPDKSGLPSDRFSAERTGGSVSTLTIQRTQQEDSAVYLCASSLNRLPGNTIYFGEGSWLTVV.